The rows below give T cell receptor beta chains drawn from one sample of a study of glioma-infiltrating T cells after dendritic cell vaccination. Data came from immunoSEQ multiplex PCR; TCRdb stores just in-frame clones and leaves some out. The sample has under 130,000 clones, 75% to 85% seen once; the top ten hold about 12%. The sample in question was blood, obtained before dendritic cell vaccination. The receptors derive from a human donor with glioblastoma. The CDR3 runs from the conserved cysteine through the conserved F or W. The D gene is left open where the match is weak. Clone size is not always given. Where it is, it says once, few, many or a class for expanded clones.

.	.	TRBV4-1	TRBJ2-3	CASSQVGQKTTDTQYF	TGCGCCAGCAGCCAAGTCGGACAGAAGACCACAGATACGCAGTATTTT
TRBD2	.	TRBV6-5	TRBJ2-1	CASSYSGGGGDNEQFF	TGTGCCAGCAGTTACTCGGGGGGGGGAGGGGACAATGAGCAGTTCTTC
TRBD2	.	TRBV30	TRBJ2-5	CAWSPRLAEETQYF	TGTGCCTGGAGTCCGCGACTAGCGGAAGAGACCCAGTACTTC
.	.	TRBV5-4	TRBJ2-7	CASSRTVLGHYEQYF	TGTGCCAGCAGCAGGACAGTCCTCGGCCACTACGAGCAGTACTTC
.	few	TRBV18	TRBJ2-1	CASSPQDRYNEQFF	TGTGCCAGCTCACCCCAAGACAGATACAATGAGCAGTTCTTC
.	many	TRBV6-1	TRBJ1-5	CASSEGTGRGQPQHF	TGTGCCAGCAGTGAAGGTACAGGGCGAGGTCAGCCCCAGCATTTT
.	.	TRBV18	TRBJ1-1	CASSTRAQSDEAFF	TGTGCCAGCTCAACGAGGGCCCAATCGGACGAAGCTTTCTTT
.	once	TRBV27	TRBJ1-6	CASSSLGQPFSPLHF	TGTGCCAGCAGTTCCCTCGGACAGCCATTCTCACCCCTCCACTTT
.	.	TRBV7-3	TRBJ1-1	CASSDGTPMNTEAFF	TGTGCCAGCAGCGACGGGACACCCATGAACACTGAAGCTTTCTTT
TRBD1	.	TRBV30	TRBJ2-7	CAFIYRGYYEQYF	TGTGCCTTTATATACAGGGGCTACTACGAGCAGTACTTC
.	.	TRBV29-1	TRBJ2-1	CSVEIGGGVEQFF	TGCAGCGTTGAAATCGGTGGCGGGGTTGAGCAGTTCTTC
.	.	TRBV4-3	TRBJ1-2	CASSQDSGYYGYTF	TGCGCCAGCAGCCAAGATTCAGGGTACTATGGCTACACCTTC
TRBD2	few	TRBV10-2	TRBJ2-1	CASTPKMRGTYNEQFF	TGCGCCAGCACCCCCAAAATGCGGGGGACGTACAATGAGCAGTTCTTC
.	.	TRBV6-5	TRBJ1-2	CASAEKDIMNYGYTF	TGTGCCAGTGCGGAAAAGGATATTATGAACTATGGCTACACCTTC
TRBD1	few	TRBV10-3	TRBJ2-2	CAISDGTVNTGELFF	TGTGCCATCAGTGATGGGACAGTGAACACCGGGGAGCTGTTTTTT
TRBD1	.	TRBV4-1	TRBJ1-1	CASSQEARGPQDTEAFF	TGCGCCAGCAGCCAAGAAGCGAGGGGGCCTCAGGACACTGAAGCTTTCTTT
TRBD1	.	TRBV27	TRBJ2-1	CASSLDREGYNEQFF	TGTGCCAGCAGTCTAGACAGGGAAGGGTACAATGAGCAGTTCTTC
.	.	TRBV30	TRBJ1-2	CAWSSTGTIYTF	TGTGCCTGGAGTTCAACAGGAACTATCTACACCTTC
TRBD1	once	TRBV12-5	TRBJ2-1	CASGGRDRGLSEQFF	TGTGCTAGTGGTGGGCGAGACAGGGGATTAAGTGAGCAGTTCTTC
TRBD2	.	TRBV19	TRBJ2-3	CATRDGGLAGEVVDTQYF	TGTGCCACCCGGGACGGGGGGCTAGCGGGGGAGGTGGTAGATACGCAGTATTTT
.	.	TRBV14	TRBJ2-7	CASSQVLDGTYEQYF	TGTGCCAGCAGCCAAGTCCTGGACGGGACCTACGAGCAGTACTTC
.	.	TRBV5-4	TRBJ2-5	CASSMGTRDFGETQYF	TGTGCCAGCAGCATGGGAACAAGGGACTTTGGGGAGACCCAGTACTTC
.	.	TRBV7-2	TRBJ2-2	CASRSPLGDGELFF	TGTGCCAGCAGATCCCCCCTAGGCGACGGGGAGCTGTTTTTT
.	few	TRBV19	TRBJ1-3	CASSIVDSLGNTIYF	TGTGCCAGTAGTATTGTCGACAGCCTTGGAAACACCATATATTTT
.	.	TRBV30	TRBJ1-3	CAWSVSSGNTIYF	TGTGCCTGGAGTGTCAGCTCTGGAAACACCATATATTTT
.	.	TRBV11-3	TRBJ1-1	CASSLDRQGSAEAFF	TGTGCCAGCAGCTTAGATCGGCAGGGAAGTGCGGAAGCTTTCTTT
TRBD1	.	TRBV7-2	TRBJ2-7	CASSSDRESSYEQYF	TGTGCCAGCAGCTCGGACAGGGAGAGCTCCTACGAGCAGTACTTC
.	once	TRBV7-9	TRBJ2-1	CASGEGGNEQFF	TGTGCCAGCGGAGAGGGGGGGAATGAGCAGTTCTTC
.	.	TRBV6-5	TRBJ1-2	CASSYSSGISDYTF	TGTGCCAGCAGTTACTCCTCCGGGATCTCGGACTACACCTTC
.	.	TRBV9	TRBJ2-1	CASSPGNEQFF	TGTGCCAGCAGCCCGGGTAATGAGCAGTTCTTC
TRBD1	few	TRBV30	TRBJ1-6	CAWSVRHRTGLNSPLHF	TGTGCCTGGAGTGTACGCCACCGGACAGGGTTGAATTCACCCCTCCACTTT
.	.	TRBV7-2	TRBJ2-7	CASSVTSYEQYF	TGTGCCAGCAGCGTAACTAGCTACGAGCAGTACTTC
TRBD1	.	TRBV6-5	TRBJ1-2	CASRLTGVYGYTF	TGTGCCAGCAGATTGACAGGGGTCTATGGCTACACCTTC
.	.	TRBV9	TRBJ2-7	CASSARQGSEQYF	TGTGCCAGCAGCGCCCGGCAGGGCTCCGAGCAGTACTTC
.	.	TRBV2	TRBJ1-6	CASSDRAGSPLHF	TGTGCCAGCAGTGACAGGGCCGGATCACCCCTCCACTTT
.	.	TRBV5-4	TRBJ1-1	CASTGRWGTEAFF	TGTGCCAGCACCGGGAGATGGGGCACTGAAGCTTTCTTT
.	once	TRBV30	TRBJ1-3	CAWRRDAGNVRNTIYF	TGTGCCTGGAGAAGAGATGCGGGGAATGTGAGAAACACCATATATTTT
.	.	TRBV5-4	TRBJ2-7	CASSPPSTYEQYF	TGTGCCAGCAGCCCCCCGTCTACTTACGAGCAGTACTTC
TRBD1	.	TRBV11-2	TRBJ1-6	CASSPIQGVNSPLHF	TGTGCCAGCAGCCCGATACAGGGGGTTAATTCACCCCTCCACTTT
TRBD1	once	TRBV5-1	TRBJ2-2	CASSLNIVRTGNTGELFF	TGCGCCAGCAGCTTGAACATAGTCAGGACAGGGAACACCGGGGAGCTGTTTTTT
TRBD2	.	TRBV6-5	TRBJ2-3	CASSSGTSGEGGYF	TGTGCCAGCAGTTCCGGGACTAGCGGGGAAGGGGGGTATTTT
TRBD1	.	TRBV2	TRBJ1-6	CASPEGQRSSTPLHF	TGTGCCAGCCCGGAGGGACAGCGATCCTCTACACCCCTCCACTTT
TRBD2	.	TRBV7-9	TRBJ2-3	CASSLERLAGFTSTDTQYF	TGTGCCAGCAGCCTCGAGAGACTAGCGGGCTTTACTAGCACAGATACGCAGTATTTT
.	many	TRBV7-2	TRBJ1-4	CASSPRPGEKLFF	TGTGCTAGCAGCCCGAGGCCGGGTGAAAAACTGTTTTTT
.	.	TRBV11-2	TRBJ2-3	CASNPLAADTQYF	TGTGCCAGCAACCCACTGGCGGCAGATACGCAGTATTTT
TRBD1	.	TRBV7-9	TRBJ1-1	CASSWDRANTEAFF	TGTGCCAGCAGTTGGGACAGGGCGAACACTGAAGCTTTCTTT
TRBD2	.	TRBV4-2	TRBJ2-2	CASSPAGGSGAIGELFF	TGTGCCAGCAGCCCAGCCGGGGGTAGCGGGGCGATCGGGGAGCTGTTTTTT
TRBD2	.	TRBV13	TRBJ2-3	CASSLGTSGGPDTQYF	TGTGCCAGCAGCTTAGGGACTAGCGGGGGTCCCGATACGCAGTATTTT
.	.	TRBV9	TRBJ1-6	CASSARGGVSYNSPLHF	TGTGCCAGCAGCGCCCGGGGGGGGGTATCCTATAATTCACCCCTCCACTTT
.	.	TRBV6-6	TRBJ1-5	CASSPGGPQHF	TGTGCCAGCAGCCCCGGAGGGCCCCAGCATTTT
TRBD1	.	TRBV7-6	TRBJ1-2	CASSPQEQGVGYGYTF	TGTGCCAGCAGCCCCCAGGAACAGGGGGTCGGCTATGGCTACACCTTC
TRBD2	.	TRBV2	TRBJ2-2	CASSTSGGAGAGELFF	TGTGCCAGCTCGACTAGCGGGGGGGCCGGGGCCGGGGAGCTGTTTTTT
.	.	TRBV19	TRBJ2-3	CASNPSPLGGGSTDTQYF	TGTGCCAGTAATCCCTCTCCCCTGGGCGGGGGCAGCACAGATACGCAGTATTTT